Below are 17 T cell receptor beta chains sequenced from a single sample in a study of blood T cell repertoires in COVID-19 (dated by TCRdb to the early 2020s). Libraries were made using the immunoSEQ multiplex PCR assay. The table was pulled from immuneACCESS by TCRdb, which kept in-frame rearrangements only. Such tables lose some clones; where checked, under half of the loss comes from unresolved V genes, and the rest has no known cause. Present in this sample are some 72,000 clones, 86% of which were seen just once. The ten most abundant clones make up around 5.3% of the sample. The sequenced sample consisted of peripheral blood. The receptors stem from a man aged 50-60 years with active or convalescent COVID-19.

The chain is built from TRBV7-9 and TRBJ1-6; 7 positions match TRBD1. This CDR3 has 15 residues. Trimming at V came to 4 bases and at J to 7 bases, leaving 7 bases not matched to a gene. In germline, CDR1 is SEHNR, CDR2 FQNEAQ (reference sequence). CDR3 coding DNA: TGTGCCAGCAGCTCGTCCGGGACAGACAATTCACCCCTCCACTTT. Protein sequence: CASSSSGTDNSPLHF. Supplemented by reference TRBV7-9 and TRBJ1-6, the full variable domain reads DTGVSQNPRHKITKRGQNVTFRCDPISEHNRLYWYRQTLGQGPEFLTYFQNEAQLEKSRLLSDRFSAERPKGSFSTLEIQRTEQGDSAMYLCASSSSGTDNSPLHFGNGTRLTVT.

The chain has TRBV5-1 and TRBJ2-1; TRBD2 aligns across 12 bases. This CDR3 contains 15 residues. Germline trimming cut 0 bases from V and 7 bases from J; bases unmatched to any gene: 2. Germline CDR1 and CDR2: SGHRS and YFSETQ. CDR3 nucleotide sequence: TGCGCCAGCAGCTTGGGGACTAGCGGGGTTAATGAGCAGTTCTTC. Translation: CASSLGTSGVNEQFF.

This chain connects TRBV5-1 to TRBJ2-5, with a weak D call TRBD2 (6 bases). This CDR3 is 13 amino acids long. Germline V gives CDR1 SGHRS, CDR2 YFSETQ. The V end was cut by 4 bases, the J end by 2 bases, with 9 bases between. CDR3 sequence: CASSTGLQETQYF. CDR3 nucleotides: TGCGCCAGCAGCACGGGACTTCAAGAGACCCAGTACTTC. Full variable domain (rest looked up from reference TRBV5-1 and TRBJ2-5): KAGVTQTPRYLIKTRGQQVTLSCSPISGHRSVSWYQQTPGQGLQFLFEYFSETQRNKGNFPGRFSGRQFSNSRSEMNVSTLELGDSALYLCASSTGLQETQYFGPGTRLLVL.

The J gene is TRBJ2-3, the V gene TRBV9; TRBD1 agrees at 7 bases. V shed 0 bases and J 0 bases; nucleotides not matched to a gene: 7. CDR1 and CDR2 (germline): SGDLS, YYNGEE. The CDR3 covers 17 residues. CDR3 in amino acids: CASSVATGTDSTDTQYF. For the CDR3, the DNA is TGTGCCAGCAGCGTAGCTACTGGGACAGATAGCACAGATACGCAGTATTTT.

This chain uses TRBV3-1 (or the pseudogene TRBV3-2) with TRBJ2-7; 11 nucleotides match TRBD2. CDR3 length: 15 residues. V shed 4 bases and J 2 bases; nucleotides not matched to a gene: 4. Germline assignment: CDR1 LGHDT and CDR2 YNNKEL (reference sequence). CDR3 DNA: TGTGCCAGCAGCCTCCGGACTAGCGGGCCCTACGAGCAGTACTTC. Residues: CASSLRTSGPYEQYF.

The CDR3 DNA sequence: TGCAGCGTGCAGGCCGGCTTATGGGCTGGCTACACCTTC. This sequence encodes CSVQAGLWAGYTF. The chain links TRBV29-1 to TRBJ1-2; no firm D call. V gave up 6 bases and J gave up 7 bases, with 18 bases separating them. Per germline, CDR1 SQVTM and CDR2 ANQGSEA. The CDR3 loop spans 13 amino acids.

This chain links TRBV10-2 with TRBJ2-5, with 13 bases fitting TRBD2. V gave up 8 bases and J gave up 4 bases; unmatched junction bases: 7. The CDR3 has 15 residues. Germline-derived CDR1 and CDR2 are WSHSY and SAAADI. The CDR3 is CASRTSGGRGETQYF. The CDR3 region has the DNA TGCGCCAGCCGGACTAGCGGGGGAAGGGGAGAGACCCAGTACTTC.

The J gene is TRBJ2-7, the V gene TRBV5-4, with 7 bases fitting TRBD1. This CDR3 contains 15 residues. Germline CDR1 is SGHNT and CDR2 is YYREEE (reference sequence). V shed 4 bases and J 3 bases; nucleotides not matched to a gene: 10. CDR3 region: CASSRRGQKSYEQYF. CDR3 DNA: TGTGCCAGCAGCCGCCGGGGACAGAAGAGCTACGAGCAGTACTTC.

V and J are TRBV9 and TRBJ1-2; TRBD1 matches at 10 bases. Germline CDR1 reads SGDLS; CDR2 reads YYNGEE. The CDR3 contains 16 residues. J gave up 5 bases and V 0 bases, and 7 bases lay outside the gene matches. In DNA, the CDR3 is TGTGCCAGCAGCGTAGCCGGGACAGGGGATCGGTATGGCTACACCTTC. Translated: CASSVAGTGDRYGYTF.

This sequence joins TRBV9 and TRBJ2-7; 9 bases map to TRBD2. V lost 4 bases to trimming and J lost 1 base; unmatched junction nucleotides: 6. There are 15 residues in the CDR3. Germline V gene sequence: CDR1 SGDLS, CDR2 YYNGEE. CDR3 protein: CASSRYSGGSYEQYV. CDR3 DNA: TGTGCCAGCAGCAGATATAGCGGGGGTTCCTACGAGCAGTACGTC.

This clone was detected only once. V and J are TRBV28 and TRBJ2-7, with TRBD1 matching 7 bases. This CDR3 is 16 amino acids long. Germline V CDR1 and CDR2: MDHEN, SYDVKM. V gave up 0 bases and J gave up 2 bases; unmatched junction bases: 7. The CDR3: CASSLWRTGDTYEQYF. The CDR3 nucleotides read TGTGCCAGCAGTTTATGGCGGACAGGTGACACCTACGAGCAGTACTTC.

The V and J genes are TRBV6-2 or TRBV6-3 and TRBJ1-5; D may be TRBD1 (5 bases). Between the trimmed V and J ends, which lost 4 bases and 6 bases, there was a span of 13 bases. The germline V gene encodes CDR1 MNHEY and CDR2 SVGEGT. CDR3 length equals 14 residues. CDR3 region: CASSLPGGGQPQHF. The DNA of the CDR3 is TGTGCCAGCAGTTTACCGGGGGGAGGTCAGCCCCAGCATTTT.

The V call is TRBV7-8, the J call TRBJ2-7; D is perhaps TRBD2 (6 bases). V was cut by 6 bases and J by 4 bases, with 10 bases left in between. The CDR3 contains 12 residues. The germline V gene encodes CDR1 SGHVS and CDR2 FQNEAQ. In DNA, the CDR3 is TGTGCCAGCAGAGGACGGGGGTACGAGCAGTACGTC. Protein product: CASRGRGYEQYV.

V and J are TRBV5-1 and TRBJ1-4; 11 nucleotides align to TRBD1. V gave up 0 bases and J gave up 12 bases; unmatched junction bases: 10. Per the germline V gene, CDR1 is SGHRS and CDR2 is YFSETQ. The CDR3 totals 16 residues. The DNA for the CDR3 is TGCGCCAGCAGCTTGGCTGGACAGGGGGCGCTTACCGAACTGTTTTTT. As protein: CASSLAGQGALTELFF. Combining the CDR3 with reference TRBV5-1 and TRBJ1-4 gives the whole variable domain KAGVTQTPRYLIKTRGQQVTLSCSPISGHRSVSWYQQTPGQGLQFLFEYFSETQRNKGNFPGRFSGRQFSNSRSEMNVSTLELGDSALYLCASSLAGQGALTELFFGSGTQLSVL.

The rearrangement uses TRBV11-3 and TRBJ2-2; 8 positions match TRBD1. Germline values: CDR1 SGHNT, CDR2 YENEEA. The CDR3 has 15 residues. The J segment lost 4 bases and the V segment lost 1 base, leaving 2 bases of the junction unmatched. CDR3: CASSLGTGTTGELFF. CDR3 nucleotide sequence: TGTGCCAGCAGCTTAGGGACAGGGACCACCGGGGAGCTGTTTTTT.

Only a few counts were recorded for this clone. The chain employs TRBV5-1 and TRBJ1-1; TRBD1 might be the D (6 bases). Looked up from germline, CDR1 is SGHRS and CDR2 is YFSETQ. Trimming removed 0 bases at V and 2 bases at J, with 8 bases between. The CDR3 has 14 amino acids. CDR3 coding DNA: TGCGCCAGCAGCTTGGGGGACACTAACACTGAAGCTTTCTTT. It is translated as CASSLGDTNTEAFF.

The chain carries TRBV11-2 and TRBJ2-7, with D maybe TRBD2 (6 bases). Germline V gene data show CDR1 as SGHAT and CDR2 as FQNNGV. This CDR3 has 14 amino acids. Trimming took off 4 bases at V and 0 bases at J, with 10 bases between the two ends. CDR3 region: CASSYGGSSYEQYV. The CDR3 DNA is TGTGCCAGCAGCTACGGGGGAAGCTCCTACGAGCAGTACGTC.